These 8 T cell receptor beta chains were all obtained from the same sample, sequenced in a study of blood T cell repertoires in COVID-19. Sequencing was performed with immunoSEQ multiplex PCR; in TCRdb, only in-frame clones are kept and a portion is missing. This sample yields over 200,000 clones, of which roughly 85% are seen a single time; about 10% belongs to the top ten. The sequencing input was PBMCs or T cells enriched from blood (not recorded which). The receptor set was obtained from a man aged 25-45 years who had recovered from COVID-19.

The chain uses TRBV4-3 and TRBJ2-3; 12 bases are shared with TRBD2. CDR1 LGHNA and CDR2 YSLEER come from the germline V gene. This CDR3 spans 16 amino acids. Trimming removed 2 bases from V and 5 bases from J; junction bases left unmatched: 5. The CDR3 DNA sequence: TGCGCCAGCAGCCAATCCAGGACTAGCGGGATAGATACGCAGTATTTT. This encodes CASSQSRTSGIDTQYF.

V usage is TRBV5-6 and J usage is TRBJ2-5, with a weak D call TRBD2 (5 bases). The CDR3 covers 11 residues. The germline V and J ends were trimmed by 4 bases and 5 bases, with 6 bases remaining between them. Germline assignment: CDR1 SGHDT and CDR2 YYEEEE. The CDR3 nucleotides are TGTGCCAGCAGCAAGCGGGAGACCCAGTACTTC. Its translation: CASSKRETQYF.

The rearrangement joins TRBV10-3 to TRBJ1-3; 7 bases align to TRBD1. The germline gives CDR1 ENHRY, CDR2 SYGVKD. The CDR3 runs to 17 residues. V shed 6 bases, J shed 4 bases, and the junction held 15 bases outside the gene matches. Here the CDR3 DNA reads TGTGCCATCAGGGCCGGGACAGACTTTGTAGCCGGAAACACCATATATTTT. As protein: CAIRAGTDFVAGNTIYF.

The chain employs TRBV19 and TRBJ1-4, with 7 nucleotides matching TRBD1. Germline V lookup: CDR1 LNHDA, CDR2 SQIVND (reference sequence). The CDR3 contains 17 residues. The trim removed 3 bases at V and 4 bases at J, leaving 11 bases unmatched. The CDR3 nucleotides are TGTGCCAGTAGTATTAGTAGGAGACAGGGTATTAATGAAAAACTGTTTTTT. Residues: CASSISRRQGINEKLFF.

The chain carries TRBV30 and TRBJ1-2; 8 positions match TRBD1. Germline CDR1 GTSNPN, CDR2 SVGIG (reference sequence). V shed 0 bases, J shed 4 bases, and the junction held 4 bases outside the gene matches. The CDR3 length is 14 residues. Here the CDR3 DNA reads TGTGCCTGGAGTGTAGACAGGGGTGTCTATGGCTACACCTTC. Amino acid sequence: CAWSVDRGVYGYTF.

CDR3 in amino acids: CASSLGPYGYTF. The CDR3 nucleotides read TGTGCCAGCAGCTTGGGGCCCTATGGCTACACCTTC. The chain employs TRBV5-5 and TRBJ1-2; D unresolved. Trimming removed 0 bases from V and 4 bases from J, with 4 bases in between. This CDR3 is 12 amino acids long. The germline V gene has CDR1 SGHKS and CDR2 YYEKEE (reference sequence).

The CDR3 nucleotides read TGTGCCAGCAGCTTAGTAGACCCAGGGGCCGGAAACACCATATATTTT. Translating gives CASSLVDPGAGNTIYF. This chain joins TRBV7-2 and TRBJ1-3; weak D call: TRBD1 (6 bases). The CDR3 sequence is 16 residues long. Per germline, CDR1 SGHTA and CDR2 FQGNSA. The V end was cut by 1 base, the J end by 4 bases, with 14 bases between.

The sample holds one count of this clone. The chain joins TRBV15 to TRBJ1-5, with D possibly matching TRBD1 (6 bases). V was shortened by 1 base and J by 6 bases, with 13 bases between the two germline ends. From germline, CDR1 is LNHNV and CDR2 YYDKDF (reference sequence). The length of the CDR3 is 15 residues. DNA for the CDR3: TGTGCCACCAGCAGAGGGGCGGGGGCCGGTCAGCCCCAGCATTTT. This translates into CATSRGAGAGQPQHF.